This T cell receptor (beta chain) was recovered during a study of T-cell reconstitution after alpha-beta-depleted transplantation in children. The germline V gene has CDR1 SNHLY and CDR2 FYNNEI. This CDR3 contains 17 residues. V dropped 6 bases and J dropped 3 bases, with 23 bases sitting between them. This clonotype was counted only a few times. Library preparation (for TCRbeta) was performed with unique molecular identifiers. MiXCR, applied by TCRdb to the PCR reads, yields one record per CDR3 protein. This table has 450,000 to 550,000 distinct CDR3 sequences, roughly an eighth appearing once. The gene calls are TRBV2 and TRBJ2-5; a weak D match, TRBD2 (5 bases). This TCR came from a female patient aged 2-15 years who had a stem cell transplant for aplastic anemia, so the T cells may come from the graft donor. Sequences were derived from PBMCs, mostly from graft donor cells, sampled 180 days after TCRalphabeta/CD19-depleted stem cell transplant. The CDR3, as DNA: TGTGCCAGCAGCGCCCTACCCACAGAGCGGATAAAAGAGACCCAGTACTTC. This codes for CASSALPTERIKETQYF. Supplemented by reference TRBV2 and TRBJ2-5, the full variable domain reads EPEVTQTPSHQVTQMGQEVILRCVPISNHLYFYWYRQILGQKVEFLVSFYNNEISEKSEIFDDQFSVERPDGSNFTLKIRSTKLEDSAMYFCASSALPTERIKETQYFGPGTRLLVL.